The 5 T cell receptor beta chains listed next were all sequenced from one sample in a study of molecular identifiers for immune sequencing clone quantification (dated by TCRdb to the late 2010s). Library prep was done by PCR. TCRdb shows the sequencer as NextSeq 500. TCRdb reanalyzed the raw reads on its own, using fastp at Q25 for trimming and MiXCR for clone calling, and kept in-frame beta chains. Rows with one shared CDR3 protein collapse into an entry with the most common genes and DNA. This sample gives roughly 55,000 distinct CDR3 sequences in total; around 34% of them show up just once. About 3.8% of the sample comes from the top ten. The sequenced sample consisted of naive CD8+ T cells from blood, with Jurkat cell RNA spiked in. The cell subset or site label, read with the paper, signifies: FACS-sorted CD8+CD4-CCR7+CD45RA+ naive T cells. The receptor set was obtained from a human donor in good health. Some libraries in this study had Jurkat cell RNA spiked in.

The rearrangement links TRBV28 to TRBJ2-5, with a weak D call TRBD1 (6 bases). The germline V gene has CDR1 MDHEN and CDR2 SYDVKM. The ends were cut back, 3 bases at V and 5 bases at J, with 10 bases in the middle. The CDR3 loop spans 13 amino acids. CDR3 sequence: CASSFQGSETQYF. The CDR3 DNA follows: TGTGCCAGCAGTTTCCAGGGGTCCGAGACCCAGTACTTC.

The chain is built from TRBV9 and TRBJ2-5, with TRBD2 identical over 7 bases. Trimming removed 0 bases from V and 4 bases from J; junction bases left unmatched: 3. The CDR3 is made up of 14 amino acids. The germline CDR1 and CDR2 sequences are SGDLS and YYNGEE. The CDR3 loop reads CASSVGGSLETQYF. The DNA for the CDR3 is TGTGCCAGCAGCGTAGGCGGGAGTTTAGAGACCCAGTACTTC.

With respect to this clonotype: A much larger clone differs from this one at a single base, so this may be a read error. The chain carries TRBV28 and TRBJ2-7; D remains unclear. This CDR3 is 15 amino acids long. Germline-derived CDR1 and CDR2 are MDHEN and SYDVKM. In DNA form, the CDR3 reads TGTGCCAGCTGTTTATATCGGACCTCGCCCTACGGGCAGTACTTC. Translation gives CASCLYRTSPYGQYF.

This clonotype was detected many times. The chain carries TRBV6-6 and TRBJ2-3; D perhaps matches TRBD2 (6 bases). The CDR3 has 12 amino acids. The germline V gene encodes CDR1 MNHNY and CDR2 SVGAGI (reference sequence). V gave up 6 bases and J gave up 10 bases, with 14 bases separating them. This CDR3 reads CASSTAGEAQYF. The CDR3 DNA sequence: TGTGCCAGCAGCACCGCCGGGGAGGCGCAGTATTTT.

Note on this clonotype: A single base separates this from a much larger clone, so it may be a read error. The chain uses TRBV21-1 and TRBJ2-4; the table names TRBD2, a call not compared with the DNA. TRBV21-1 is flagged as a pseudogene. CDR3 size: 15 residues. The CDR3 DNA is TGTGCCAGCAGTGGACTAGCGGGAAGAAAAAACATTCAGTACTTC. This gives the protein CASSGLAGRKNIQYF.